Given below is one T cell receptor (beta chain) in context. Its antigen is unidentified. This CDR3 has 17 residues. The ends lost 0 bases at V and 2 bases at J; junction bases unmatched: 10. CDR1 is KGHSH, CDR2 LQKENI, per germline. The sample belongs to a study of OX40 agonist ivuxolimab in advanced cancers. Study overall: Of mixed ages from roughly 23 to 80 and averaging around 60 years, the group was almost 85% male.

Points from the study as a whole: Also showing low normalized T-cell clonal expansion were some of the nonresponders. Expanded clones tended on average to be more numerous among CD8+ T cells than CD4+. At 0.1 to 3.0 mg/kg, CD4+ and CD8+ blood T cells expanded clonally by week 6.

Data came from immunoSEQ multiplex PCR; TCRdb stores just in-frame clones and leaves some out. The sample holds about 120,000 clones, around 89% seen once. The sequence derives from an adult with an advanced solid tumor such as melanoma, head and neck, liver or kidney cancer. This chain joins TRBV18 and TRBJ2-7; 7 bases map to TRBD1. The specimen comprised CD4+ or CD8+ T cells sorted from blood, sampled in a trial of the OX40 agonist ivuxolimab. CDR3 coding DNA: TGTGCCAGCTCACCACCGGGACAGAGTAACCAGGCCTACGAGCAGTACTTC. It translates to CASSPPGQSNQAYEQYF.